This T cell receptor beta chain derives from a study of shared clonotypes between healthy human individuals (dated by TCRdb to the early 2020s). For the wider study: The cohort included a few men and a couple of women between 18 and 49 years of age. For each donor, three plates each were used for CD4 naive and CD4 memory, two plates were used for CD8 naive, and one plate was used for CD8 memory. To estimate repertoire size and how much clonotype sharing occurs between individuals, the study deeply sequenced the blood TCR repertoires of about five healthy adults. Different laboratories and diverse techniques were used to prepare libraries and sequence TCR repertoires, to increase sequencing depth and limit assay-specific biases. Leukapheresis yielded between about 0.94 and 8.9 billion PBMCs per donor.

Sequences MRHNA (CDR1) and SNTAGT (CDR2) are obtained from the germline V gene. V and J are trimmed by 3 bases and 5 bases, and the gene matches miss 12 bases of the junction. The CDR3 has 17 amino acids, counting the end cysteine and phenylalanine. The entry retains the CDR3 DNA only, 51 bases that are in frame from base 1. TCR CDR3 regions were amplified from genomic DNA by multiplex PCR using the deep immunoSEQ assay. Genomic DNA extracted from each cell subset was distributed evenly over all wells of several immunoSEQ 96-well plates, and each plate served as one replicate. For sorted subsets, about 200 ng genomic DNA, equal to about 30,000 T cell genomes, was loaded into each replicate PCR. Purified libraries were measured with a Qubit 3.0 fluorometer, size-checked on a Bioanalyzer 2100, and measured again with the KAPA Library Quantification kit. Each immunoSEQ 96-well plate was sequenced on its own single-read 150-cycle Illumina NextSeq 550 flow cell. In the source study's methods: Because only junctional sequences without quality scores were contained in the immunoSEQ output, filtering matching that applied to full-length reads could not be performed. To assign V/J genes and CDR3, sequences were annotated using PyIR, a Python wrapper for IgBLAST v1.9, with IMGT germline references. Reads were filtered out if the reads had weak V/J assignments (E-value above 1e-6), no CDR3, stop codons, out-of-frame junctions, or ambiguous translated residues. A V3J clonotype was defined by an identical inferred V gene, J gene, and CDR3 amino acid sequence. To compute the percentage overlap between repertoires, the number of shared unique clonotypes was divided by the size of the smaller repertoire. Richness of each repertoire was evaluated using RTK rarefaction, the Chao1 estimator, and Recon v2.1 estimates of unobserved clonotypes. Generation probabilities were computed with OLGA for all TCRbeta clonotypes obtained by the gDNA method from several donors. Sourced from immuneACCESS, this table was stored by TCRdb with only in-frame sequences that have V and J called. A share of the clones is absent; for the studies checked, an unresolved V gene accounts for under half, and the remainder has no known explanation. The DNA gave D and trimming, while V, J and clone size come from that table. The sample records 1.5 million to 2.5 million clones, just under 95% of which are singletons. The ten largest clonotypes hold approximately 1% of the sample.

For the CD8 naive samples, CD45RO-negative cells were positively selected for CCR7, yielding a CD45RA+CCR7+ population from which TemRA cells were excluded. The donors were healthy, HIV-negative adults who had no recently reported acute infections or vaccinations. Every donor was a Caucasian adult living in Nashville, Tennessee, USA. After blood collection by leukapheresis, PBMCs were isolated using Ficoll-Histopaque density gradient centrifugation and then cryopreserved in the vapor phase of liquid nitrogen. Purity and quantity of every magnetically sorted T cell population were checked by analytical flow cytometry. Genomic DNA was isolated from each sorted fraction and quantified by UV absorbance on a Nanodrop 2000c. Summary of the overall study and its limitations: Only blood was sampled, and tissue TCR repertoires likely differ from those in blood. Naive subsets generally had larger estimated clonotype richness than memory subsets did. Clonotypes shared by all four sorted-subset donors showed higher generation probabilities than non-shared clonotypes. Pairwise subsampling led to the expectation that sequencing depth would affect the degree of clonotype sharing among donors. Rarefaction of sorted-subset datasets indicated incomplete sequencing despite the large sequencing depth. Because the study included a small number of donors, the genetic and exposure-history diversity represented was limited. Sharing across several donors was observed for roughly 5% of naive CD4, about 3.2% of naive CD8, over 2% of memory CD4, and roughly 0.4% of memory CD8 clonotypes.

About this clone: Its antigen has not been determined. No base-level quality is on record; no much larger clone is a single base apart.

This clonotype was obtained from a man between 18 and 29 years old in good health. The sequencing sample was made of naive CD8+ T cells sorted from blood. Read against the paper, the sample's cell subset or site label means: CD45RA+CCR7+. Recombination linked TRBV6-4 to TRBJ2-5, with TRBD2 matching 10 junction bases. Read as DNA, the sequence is TGTGCCAGCAGTGAGATCACATCTAGCGGGAGTTGGGAGACCCAGTACTTC. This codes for CASSEITSSGSWETQYF.